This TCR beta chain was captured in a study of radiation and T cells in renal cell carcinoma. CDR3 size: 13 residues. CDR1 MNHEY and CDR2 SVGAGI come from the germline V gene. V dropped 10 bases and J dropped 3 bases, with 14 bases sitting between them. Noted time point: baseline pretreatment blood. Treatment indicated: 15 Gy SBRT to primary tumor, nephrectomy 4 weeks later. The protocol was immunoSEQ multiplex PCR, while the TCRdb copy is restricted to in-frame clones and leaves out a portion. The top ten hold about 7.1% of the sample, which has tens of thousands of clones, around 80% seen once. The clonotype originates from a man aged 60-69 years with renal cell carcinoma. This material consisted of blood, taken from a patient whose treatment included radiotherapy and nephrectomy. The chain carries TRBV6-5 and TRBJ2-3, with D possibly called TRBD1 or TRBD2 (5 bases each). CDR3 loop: CATRGAATDTQYF. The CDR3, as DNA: TGTGCCACCAGAGGGGCCGCAACAGATACGCAGTATTTT.